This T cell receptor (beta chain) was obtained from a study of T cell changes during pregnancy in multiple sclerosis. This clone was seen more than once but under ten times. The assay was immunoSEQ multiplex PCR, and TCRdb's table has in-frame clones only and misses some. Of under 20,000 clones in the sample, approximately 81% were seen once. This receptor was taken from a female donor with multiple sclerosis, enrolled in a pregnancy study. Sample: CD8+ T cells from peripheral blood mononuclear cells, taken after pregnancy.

This chain's CDR3 is CASSFAGDTGELFF. The CDR3 coding sequence is TGTGCCAGCAGTTTTGCGGGAGACACCGGGGAGCTGTTTTTT. This chain uses TRBV27 with TRBJ2-2; 7 bases match TRBD2. V dropped 3 bases and J dropped 3; count of bases not matched to a gene: 1. CDR3 length: 14 amino acids. Germline CDR1 MNHEY, CDR2 SMNVEV (reference sequence).